This TCR beta chain was documented in a study of blood T cell repertoires in COVID-19. Study information: Italy, Spain and the United States were the sources of the convalescent and acute COVID-19 samples.

In the authors' workflow: Scientists estimated how many nucleated cells there were by amplifying reference gene primers. Profiled with immunoSEQ multiplex PCR; TCRdb holds only in-frame clones, not every one. V and J calls and clone size come straight from that table; D and trimming were deduced from the DNA. The table records around 60,000 clones, roughly 86% of them present only once. CDR3 size: 14 residues. The V gene's germline CDR1 is MNHEY and CDR2 SMNVEV (reference sequence). The J segment lost 7 bases and the V segment lost 9 bases, leaving 9 bases of the junction unmatched. J is TRBJ1-4 and V is TRBV27; 9 bases align to TRBD1. The clonotype comes from a human donor in a cohort sampled during active COVID-19. The sequencing sample was made of peripheral blood. The CDR3 sequence: CASSTWTGAEKLFF. In DNA form, the CDR3 reads TGTGCCAGTAGTACCTGGACAGGGGCTGAAAAACTGTTTTTT.